This is a list of T cell receptor beta chains from one sample in a study of cytomegalovirus exposure and HLA in healthy donors. The data were produced by immunoSEQ multiplex PCR, yet TCRdb's version contains in-frame clones alone and is incomplete. The profile shows around 150,000 clones, approximately 70% of them singletons. The sequencing sample was made of PBMCs. The receptors were sampled from a middle-aged man in good health and CMV-seropositive. Both conserved end residues are part of each CDR3. The D gene is left open where the match is weak. Clone size is not always given. Where it is, it says once, few, many or a class for expanded clones.

J gene: TRBJ1-2
clone size: NA
D gene: NA
V gene: TRBV5-5
CDR3 DNA: TGTGCCAGCAGCGGGAGCCCCAGCGGTAGCTATGGCTACACCTTC
CDR3 protein: CASSGSPSGSYGYTF

J gene: TRBJ2-5
clone size: NA
D gene: NA
V gene: TRBV6-1
CDR3 DNA: TGTGCCAGCAGTGTTTCCCTCGGGGAGACCCAGTACTTC
CDR3 protein: CASSVSLGETQYF

J gene: TRBJ2-7
clone size: NA
D gene: TRBD1
V gene: TRBV30
CDR3 DNA: TGTGCCTCGACAGGGGGCTACGAGCAGTACTTC
CDR3 protein: CASTGGYEQYF

J gene: TRBJ1-2
clone size: NA
D gene: NA
V gene: TRBV5-6
CDR3 DNA: TGTGCCAGCAGCTTGGCTGGCAGGGACTGGGGCTACACCTTC
CDR3 protein: CASSLAGRDWGYTF

J gene: TRBJ1-1
clone size: NA
D gene: NA
V gene: TRBV27
CDR3 DNA: TGTGCCAGCAGTTCAGGGAGGGCTGAAGCTTTCTTT
CDR3 protein: CASSSGRAEAFF

J gene: TRBJ2-1
clone size: NA
D gene: NA
V gene: TRBV5-1
CDR3 DNA: TGCGCCAGCAGCCCCAGGGCGGGGGCGTACAATGAGCAGTTCTTC
CDR3 protein: CASSPRAGAYNEQFF

J gene: TRBJ1-5
clone size: once
D gene: NA
V gene: TRBV6-6
CDR3 DNA: TGTGCCAGCAGTTTTACTCGGCAGCCCCAGCATTTT
CDR3 protein: CASSFTRQPQHF

J gene: TRBJ1-2
clone size: NA
D gene: NA
V gene: TRBV29-1
CDR3 DNA: TGCAGCGTTGAAGGGACGGAGGGGTACACCTTC
CDR3 protein: CSVEGTEGYTF

J gene: TRBJ1-2
clone size: few
D gene: NA
V gene: TRBV5-4
CDR3 DNA: TGTGCCAGCCTGGAATGGGGCGCAGCGTATGGCTACACCTTC
CDR3 protein: CASLEWGAAYGYTF

J gene: TRBJ2-3
clone size: NA
D gene: NA
V gene: TRBV7-7
CDR3 DNA: TGTGCTAGCAGCTTAAGGATCCGTGGCAGGGCCGACACAGATACGCAGTATTTT
CDR3 protein: CASSLRIRGRADTDTQYF

J gene: TRBJ1-4
clone size: few
D gene: TRBD1
V gene: TRBV6-5
CDR3 DNA: TGTGCCAGCAGACCCGACAGGGATGGTGAAAAACTGTTTTTT
CDR3 protein: CASRPDRDGEKLFF

J gene: TRBJ2-2
clone size: few
D gene: TRBD1
V gene: TRBV7-9
CDR3 DNA: TGTGCCAGCAGCTTATCCCGTCTTGACAGGGGAATCGGGGAGCTGTTTTTT
CDR3 protein: CASSLSRLDRGIGELFF

J gene: TRBJ1-6
clone size: few
D gene: NA
V gene: TRBV25-1
CDR3 DNA: TGTGCCAGCAGTTATTCCCGGTGGAATTCACCCCTCCACTTT
CDR3 protein: CASSYSRWNSPLHF

J gene: TRBJ1-1
clone size: few
D gene: TRBD1
V gene: TRBV15
CDR3 DNA: TGTGCCACCAGCAGAGGACAGGGGTATACTGAAGCTTTCTTT
CDR3 protein: CATSRGQGYTEAFF

J gene: TRBJ2-3
clone size: NA
D gene: TRBD2
V gene: TRBV19
CDR3 DNA: TGTGCCAGTAGTAAACACCCCGGGACTAGCGACGGTAGCACAGATACGCAGTATTTT
CDR3 protein: CASSKHPGTSDGSTDTQYF

J gene: TRBJ2-7
clone size: NA
D gene: NA
V gene: TRBV11-2
CDR3 DNA: TGTGCCAGCAGGGGGGGACAGTTCTACGAGCAGTACTTC
CDR3 protein: CASRGGQFYEQYF

J gene: TRBJ1-6
clone size: NA
D gene: NA
V gene: TRBV7-2
CDR3 DNA: TGTGCCAGCAGCCCGACAGTTAATTCACCCCTCCACTTT
CDR3 protein: CASSPTVNSPLHF

J gene: TRBJ1-1
clone size: NA
D gene: NA
V gene: TRBV7-2
CDR3 DNA: TGTGCCAGCAGCTTAGTTGCAGTTCGTACTGAAGCTTTCTTT
CDR3 protein: CASSLVAVRTEAFF

J gene: TRBJ1-5
clone size: NA
D gene: TRBD1
V gene: TRBV15
CDR3 DNA: TGTGCCACCCGACAGGGAGGCATCAATCAGCCCCAGCATTTT
CDR3 protein: CATRQGGINQPQHF

J gene: TRBJ2-7
clone size: medium-sized
D gene: NA
V gene: TRBV5-1
CDR3 DNA: TGCGCCAGCAGCTTGCCCCCAGAGGGCTCCTACGAGCAGTACTTC
CDR3 protein: CASSLPPEGSYEQYF

J gene: TRBJ2-3
clone size: NA
D gene: NA
V gene: TRBV7-2
CDR3 DNA: TGTGCCAGCAGCTCGGGACTGGCGTATAGCACAGATACGCAGTATTTT
CDR3 protein: CASSSGLAYSTDTQYF

J gene: TRBJ1-2
clone size: NA
D gene: TRBD1
V gene: TRBV4-3
CDR3 DNA: TGCGCCAGCAGCCAAGACCGGACAGGCGGAGGTAGTGGCTACACCTTC
CDR3 protein: CASSQDRTGGGSGYTF

J gene: TRBJ2-3
clone size: NA
D gene: TRBD2
V gene: TRBV7-8
CDR3 DNA: TGTGCCAGCAGCCTCCTCCGAGCGGGGAAGGGGACAGATACGCAGTATTTT
CDR3 protein: CASSLLRAGKGTDTQYF

J gene: TRBJ1-4
clone size: NA
D gene: NA
V gene: TRBV4-1
CDR3 DNA: TGCGCCAGCAGCCACCCCGGGAGGGAAAAACTGTTTTTT
CDR3 protein: CASSHPGREKLFF

J gene: TRBJ2-7
clone size: NA
D gene: NA
V gene: TRBV4-1
CDR3 DNA: TGCGCCAGCAGCCAAGTGGCCCAGACTAGCTCCTACGAGCAGTACTTC
CDR3 protein: CASSQVAQTSSYEQYF

J gene: TRBJ1-1
clone size: NA
D gene: TRBD1
V gene: TRBV18
CDR3 DNA: TGTGCCAGCTCACCACCTGCAGGGGGCGAAGCTTTCTTT
CDR3 protein: CASSPPAGGEAFF